This entry concerns a single T cell receptor beta chain. No antigen is known for it. Vbeta (60) and Jbeta (13) primers were used in the PCR. The assay was immunoSEQ multiplex PCR, and TCRdb's table has in-frame clones only and misses some. The sample has roughly 150,000 clones, 60% to 80% seen once. This entry belongs to a study of cytomegalovirus exposure and HLA in healthy donors. Whole-study context: As an earlier analysis found, about 200 million T cells yielded 90 million to 140 million unique TCR beta sequences. Among the approximately 400 donors who were genotyped, 81% fell in the genetic ancestry cluster that is associated with self-reported Caucasian donors. General study points: TCR beta chain V- and J-gene trimming was linked, in a later analysis, to a missense variant in DCLRE1C. In all likelihood, a cluster of highly shared sequence variants was a sequencing artifact.

The V gene lost 2 bases and the J gene lost 2 bases, with 15 bases spanning the gap. The CDR3 contains 16 residues. The V gene's germline CDR1 is MDHEN and CDR2 SYDVKM. The sequence came from a woman in her forties in good health and CMV-seronegative. The sample consisted of PBMCs. The chain recombines TRBV28 with TRBJ1-1; possible D gene TRBD1, 6 bases. Written as DNA, the CDR3 is TGTGCCAGCAGTTTAATTTCTGGCAGGGGTAACACTGAAGCTTTCTTT. It codes for CASSLISGRGNTEAFF.